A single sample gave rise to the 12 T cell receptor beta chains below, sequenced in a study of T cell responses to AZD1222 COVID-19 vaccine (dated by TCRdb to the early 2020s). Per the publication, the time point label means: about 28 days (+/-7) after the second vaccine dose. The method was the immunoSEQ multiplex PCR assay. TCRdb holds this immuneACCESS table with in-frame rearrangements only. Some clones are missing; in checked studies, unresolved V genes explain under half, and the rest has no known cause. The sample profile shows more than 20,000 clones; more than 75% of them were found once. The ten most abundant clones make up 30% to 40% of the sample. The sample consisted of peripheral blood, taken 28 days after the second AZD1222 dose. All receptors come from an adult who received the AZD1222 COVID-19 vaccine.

The CDR3 coding sequence is TGCGCCAGCAGCCAAGATGCAGGGAACACTGAAGCTTTCTTT. Translation: CASSQDAGNTEAFF. The chain links TRBV4-1 to TRBJ1-1; D gene unclear. Germline CDR1 and CDR2: MGHRA and YSYEKL. V gave up 0 bases and J gave up 1 base, with 6 bases separating them. CDR3 size: 14 residues.

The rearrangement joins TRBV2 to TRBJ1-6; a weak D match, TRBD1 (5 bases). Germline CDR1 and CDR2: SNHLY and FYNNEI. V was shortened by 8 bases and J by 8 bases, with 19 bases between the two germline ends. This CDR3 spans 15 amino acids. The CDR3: CASQIIRGWYSPLHF. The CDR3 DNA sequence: TGTGCCAGCCAGATCATACGGGGGTGGTATTCACCCCTCCACTTT. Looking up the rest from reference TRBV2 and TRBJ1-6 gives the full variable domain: EPEVTQTPSHQVTQMGQEVILRCVPISNHLYFYWYRQILGQKVEFLVSFYNNEISEKSEIFDDQFSVERPDGSNFTLKIRSTKLEDSAMYFCASQIIRGWYSPLHFGNGTRLTVT.

This CDR3 reads CASSRAGGTGELFF. CDR3 nucleotide sequence: TGTGCCAGTAGTCGAGCAGGGGGGACCGGGGAGCTGTTTTTT. This rearrangement joins TRBV19 to TRBJ2-2; perhaps TRBD1 as D (7 bases). Trimming took off 5 bases at V and 5 bases at J, with 12 bases between the two ends. Germline V CDR1 and CDR2: LNHDA, SQIVND (reference sequence). The CDR3 runs to 14 residues.

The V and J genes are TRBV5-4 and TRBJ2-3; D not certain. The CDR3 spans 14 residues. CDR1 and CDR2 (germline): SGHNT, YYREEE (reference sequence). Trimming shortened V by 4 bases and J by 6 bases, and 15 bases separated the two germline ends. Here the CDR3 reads CASSAARQPDTQYF. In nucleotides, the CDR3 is TGTGCCAGCAGCGCAGCTAGACAACCGGATACGCAGTATTTT.

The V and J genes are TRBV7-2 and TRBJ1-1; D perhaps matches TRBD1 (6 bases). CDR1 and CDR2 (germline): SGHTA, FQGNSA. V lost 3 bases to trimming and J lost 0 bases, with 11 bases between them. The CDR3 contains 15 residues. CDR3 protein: CASSFAGVMNTEAFF. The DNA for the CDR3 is TGTGCCAGCAGCTTCGCAGGGGTTATGAACACTGAAGCTTTCTTT.

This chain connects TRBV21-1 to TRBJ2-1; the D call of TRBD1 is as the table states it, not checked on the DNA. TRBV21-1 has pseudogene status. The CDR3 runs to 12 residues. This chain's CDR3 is CASSSQGEEQFF. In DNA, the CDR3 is TGTGCCAGCAGCTCCCAGGGGGAAGAGCAGTTCTTC.

The CDR3 sequence is CASSPYQTGGTEAFF. CDR3 bases: TGTGCCAGCAGTCCCTATCAGACAGGGGGTACTGAAGCTTTCTTT. J is TRBJ1-1 and V is TRBV27, with TRBD1 matching over 9 bases. The CDR3 runs to 15 residues. The junction had 9 bases not matched to a gene; V was cut back by 5 bases and J by 5 bases. In germline, CDR1 is MNHEY, CDR2 SMNVEV (reference sequence).

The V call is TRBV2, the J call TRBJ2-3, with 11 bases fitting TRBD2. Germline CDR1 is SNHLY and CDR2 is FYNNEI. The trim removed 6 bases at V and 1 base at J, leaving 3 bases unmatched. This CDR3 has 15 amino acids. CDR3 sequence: CASSMGLAGTDTQYF. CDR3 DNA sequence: TGTGCCAGCAGCATGGGACTAGCGGGCACAGATACGCAGTATTTT.

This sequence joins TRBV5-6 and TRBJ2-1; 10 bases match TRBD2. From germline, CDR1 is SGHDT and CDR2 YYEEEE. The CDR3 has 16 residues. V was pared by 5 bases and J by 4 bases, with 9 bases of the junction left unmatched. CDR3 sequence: CASSSISSGGYNEQFF. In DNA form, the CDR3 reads TGTGCCAGCAGTTCCATTTCTAGCGGGGGATACAATGAGCAGTTCTTC.

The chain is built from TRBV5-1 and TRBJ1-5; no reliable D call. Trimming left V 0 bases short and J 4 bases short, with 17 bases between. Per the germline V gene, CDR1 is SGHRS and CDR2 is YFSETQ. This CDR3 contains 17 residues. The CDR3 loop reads CASSLAKDGSLNQPQHF. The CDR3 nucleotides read TGCGCCAGCAGCTTGGCCAAGGATGGCTCGCTAAATCAGCCCCAGCATTTT.

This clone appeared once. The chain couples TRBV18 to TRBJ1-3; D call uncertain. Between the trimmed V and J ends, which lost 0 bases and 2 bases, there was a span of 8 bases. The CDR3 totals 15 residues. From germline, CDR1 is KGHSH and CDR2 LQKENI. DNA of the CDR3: TGTGCCAGCTCACCACCGTTGCTCCCTGGAAACACCATATATTTT. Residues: CASSPPLLPGNTIYF. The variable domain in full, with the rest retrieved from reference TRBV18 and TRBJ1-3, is NAGVMQNPRHLVRRRGQEARLRCSPMKGHSHVYWYRQLPEEGLKFMVYLQKENIIDESGMPKERFSAEFPKEGPSILRIQQVVRGDSAAYFCASSPPLLPGNTIYFGEGSWLTVV.

The CDR3 coding sequence is TGTGCCAGCACGGCTATAAACTATGGCTACACCTTC. Amino acid sequence: CASTAINYGYTF. V usage is TRBV21-1 and J usage is TRBJ1-2. TRBV21-1 has pseudogene status. The length of the CDR3 is 12 residues.